Following are 4 T cell receptor beta chains from one sample sequenced in a study of regulatory T cells in long-lasting Graves disease. Building of the TCR beta libraries involved iRepertoire HTBI primers and Arm-PCR of CDR3 regions. TCRdb processed the multiplex PCR reads anew with MiXCR; each CDR3 protein has one entry. The table lists 360,000 or so distinct CDR3 sequences, about a sixth of them singletons. Time point noted: newly diagnosed GD, antithyroid drugs for less than 3 months. RNA extracted from PBMCs served as the sequencing template. This sample was shared with a second study, whose subject was T cells in Graves' hyperthyroidism and ophthalmopathy.

The sample was peripheral blood mononuclear cells (PBMCs), taken at new diagnosis, from a patient treated with antithyroid drugs. The receptors stem from a woman aged 18-29 years with Graves disease.

In its sample, this clonotype was seen a few times. The genes are TRBV20-1 and TRBJ2-2; 7 bases agree with TRBD2. The CDR3 is 15 residues long. CDR1 is DFQATT, CDR2 SNEGSKA, per germline (reference sequence). With 0 bases clipped from V and 3 bases from J, the junction kept 4 bases outside the gene matches. The CDR3 nucleotides read TGCAGTGCTAGAGAAGCGGGACTGGACACCGGGGAGCTGTTTTTT. It is translated as CSAREAGLDTGELFF.

About this clonotype itself: One end of the junction does not line up with germline, which may come from a read error. The chain joins TRBV5-1 to TRBJ1-4; D not resolved. Germline V CDR1 and CDR2: SGHRS, YFSETQ. The CDR3 extends over 14 amino acids. The CDR3 DNA reads TGTGCCAGCAGCTTGGAGTCCCAGAATGAAAAACTGTTTTTT. It codes for CASSLESQNEKLFF.

V and J are TRBV18 and TRBJ1-1; D ambiguous. CDR3 size: 13 residues. V lost 5 bases and J lost 7, with 14 bases in between. Per germline, CDR1 KGHSH and CDR2 LQKENI. The CDR3 DNA reads TGTGCCAGCTCAGTTAAAGACGCGATTGAAGCTTTCTTT. It translates to CASSVKDAIEAFF.

This clonotype was seen more than once but under ten times. CDR3 sequence reads: CASSLARLAGGNEQFF. For the CDR3, the DNA is TGTGCCAGCAGCTTAGCGCGACTAGCGGGAGGCAATGAGCAGTTCTTC. The chain couples TRBV7-2 to TRBJ2-1, with 13 bases matching TRBD2. The trim removed 0 bases at V and 6 bases at J, leaving 2 bases unmatched. Germline CDR1 is SGHTA and CDR2 is FQGNSA. This CDR3 has 16 amino acids.